Given below is one T cell receptor beta chain in context. V lost 5 bases and J lost 7, with 2 bases in between. The CDR3 sequence is 10 residues long. Germline CDR1 is SEHNR and CDR2 is FQNEAQ (reference sequence). The data originate from a study of blood T cell repertoires in COVID-19. Study-level background: Italy, Spain and the United States were the sources of the convalescent and acute COVID-19 samples. Sources were T cells, B-cell-depleted T cells, or PBMCs; the material itself was cDNA or gDNA.

In the authors' methods: Amplification from reference gene primers served as the basis for estimated nucleated cell counts. Method: immunoSEQ multiplex PCR; TCRdb's copy keeps in-frame clones and lacks some. V, J and clone size derive from that table, while D and trimming were established from the DNA sequence. Of some 340,000 clones in the sample, 83% were seen once. The sequenced sample consisted of peripheral blood. The V gene is TRBV7-9, the J gene TRBJ2-2; D gene ambiguous. The sequence derives from a man younger than 45 with active or convalescent COVID-19. Written as DNA, the CDR3 is TGTGCCAGCAGCCTCGGGGAGCTGTTTTTT. This codes for CASSLGELFF.